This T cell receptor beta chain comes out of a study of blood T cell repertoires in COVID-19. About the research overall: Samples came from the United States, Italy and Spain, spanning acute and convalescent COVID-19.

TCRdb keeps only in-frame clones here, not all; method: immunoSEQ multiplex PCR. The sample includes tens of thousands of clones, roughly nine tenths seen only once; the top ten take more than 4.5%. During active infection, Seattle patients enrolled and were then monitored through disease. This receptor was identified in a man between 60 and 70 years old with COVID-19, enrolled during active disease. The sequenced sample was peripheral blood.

Written as DNA, the CDR3 is TGTGCCAGCAGCCAAGGACGGGGGTGGCCCCAGCATTTT. Its protein is CASSQGRGWPQHF. The chain links TRBV3-1 (or the pseudogene TRBV3-2) to TRBJ1-5; D is possibly TRBD1 (5 bases). The CDR3 spans 13 residues. The germline V and J ends were trimmed by 1 base and 9 bases, with 10 bases remaining between them. Germline CDR1 is LGHDT and CDR2 is YNNKEL (reference sequence).